The present T cell receptor beta chain was sequenced within a study of T cells in Graves' hyperthyroidism and ophthalmopathy. Amplified TCR beta CDR3 regions derived from RNA transcripts. When the TCR CDR3 underwent first-round RT-PCR, the HTBI primer set was used. Via MiXCR, TCRdb re-called the multiplex PCR reads, giving one row per CDR3 protein. The sample holds 500,000 to 550,000 distinct CDR3 sequences, about 20% seen once. Overall study findings and caveats: Classification by a 13 V-J model distinguished ophthalmopathy from stable hyperthyroidism.

There are many counts of this clonotype. Its antigen is as yet unknown. Germline CDR1 reads SQVTM; CDR2 reads ANQGSEA. The V end lost 7 bases, the J end lost 3 bases, and 13 bases lay between the germline ends. The CDR3 runs to 12 residues. This sequence joins TRBV29-1 and TRBJ2-7, with D tentatively TRBD1 (6 bases). The sequenced material came from blood. The receptor was isolated from a man aged 18 to 30 with Graves' hyperthyroidism. The chain's CDR3 is CSGTGSDYEQYF. CDR3 bases: TGCAGCGGAACAGGGAGTGACTACGAGCAGTACTTC.